These 21 T cell receptor beta chains originate from one sample sequenced in a study of beta chain features in type 1 diabetes. Expressed TCRB transcripts were sequenced because the entire RNA isolate underwent reverse transcription. Here immunoSEQ multiplex PCR was the method, and the copy in TCRdb shows in-frame clones only, minus some. The data hold about 300,000 clones, with roughly 8% observed a single time. Sequencing was performed on central memory CD4+ T cells from blood. The receptors were sampled from a woman in her late teens or twenties in good health.

This clone was seen more than once but under ten times. The chain employs TRBV9 and TRBJ2-3, with TRBD2 matching over 13 bases. This CDR3 contains 16 residues. From germline, CDR1 is SGDLS and CDR2 YYNGEE. Unmatched junction bases numbered 4, after V lost 4 bases and J lost 2 bases. This chain's CDR3 is CASSTGLAGVTDTQYF. CDR3 bases: TGTGCCAGCAGCACCGGACTAGCGGGGGTCACAGATACGCAGTATTTT.

This clone was picked up a small number of times. The chain carries TRBV15 and TRBJ2-3; weak D call: TRBD1 (5 bases). Germline V gene sequence: CDR1 LNHNV, CDR2 YYDKDF (reference sequence). CDR3 length equals 14 residues. V was clipped by 5 bases and J by 2 bases, with 11 bases between them. The CDR3 nucleotides are TGTGCCACCAGCCAAACAGGAGCCACAGATACGCAGTATTTT. Encoded protein: CATSQTGATDTQYF.

This clone was seen a few times. The rearrangement uses TRBV7-3 and TRBJ2-1; 11 bases line up with TRBD2. Germline values: CDR1 SGHTA, CDR2 FQGTGA. The CDR3 sequence is 15 residues long. Trimming removed 5 bases from V and 4 bases from J; junction bases left unmatched: 4. The CDR3 DNA follows: TGTGCCAGCAGCCCCCGACTAGCGGGGTACAATGAGCAGTTCTTC. This encodes CASSPRLAGYNEQFF.

This clone was picked up a small number of times. The chain couples TRBV7-2 to TRBJ1-4; tentative D call: TRBD1 (5 bases). There are 19 residues in the CDR3. CDR1 SGHTA and CDR2 FQGNSA come from the germline V gene. V lost 5 bases, J lost 9 bases, and 31 bases lay in between. CDR3: CASSRPEWGTSPQVQKLFF. The CDR3 DNA reads as TGTGCCAGCAGCAGACCCGAATGGGGGACCTCCCCGCAAGTGCAAAAACTGTTTTTT.

This clone was counted between two and nine times. The rearrangement joins TRBV7-9 to TRBJ2-5, with unresolved D. The CDR3 is 11 residues long. The germline V gene encodes CDR1 SEHNR and CDR2 FQNEAQ (reference sequence). Trimming left V 6 bases short and J 4 bases short, with 6 bases between. CDR3 amino acids: CASSRSETQYF. The CDR3, as DNA: TGTGCCAGCAGTCGATCAGAGACCCAGTACTTC.

This chain connects TRBV11-3 to TRBJ2-7; a possible D gene is TRBD2 (5 bases). Germline CDR1 is SGHNT and CDR2 is YENEEA. V dropped 1 base and J dropped 10 bases, with 8 bases sitting between them. This CDR3 is built from 11 residues. The CDR3 region has the DNA TGTGCCAGCAGCTTAGGAGGGATCCAGTACTTC. Translation: CASSLGGIQYF.

This clone was counted a few times. The chain employs TRBV19 and TRBJ1-1, with TRBD1 as a possible D gene (6 bases). Germline assignment: CDR1 LNHDA and CDR2 SQIVND (reference sequence). The germline V and J ends were trimmed by 4 bases and 1 base, with 13 bases remaining between them. This CDR3 contains 15 residues. The CDR3 region has the DNA TGTGCCAGTAGTAACGACAGGCTCGGGAACACTGAAGCTTTCTTT. Translated: CASSNDRLGNTEAFF.

This clone has only a few counts. The chain uses TRBV11-2 and TRBJ2-6, with a tentative D call TRBD1 (5 bases). CDR1 is SGHAT and CDR2 is FQNNGV in the germline V gene. The CDR3 extends over 19 amino acids. The V gene lost 5 bases and the J gene lost 1 base, with 21 bases spanning the gap. CDR3 protein: CASSNSRVGPGSGANVLTF. The DNA of the CDR3 is TGTGCCAGCAGCAACAGCAGGGTAGGCCCAGGTTCTGGGGCCAACGTCCTGACTTTC.

In its sample, this clone was seen many times. The chain employs TRBV14 and TRBJ2-7; 7 bases are a match to TRBD1. V gave up 6 bases and J gave up 3 bases; unmatched junction bases: 5. Germline V gives CDR1 SGHDN, CDR2 FVKESK. The CDR3 has 13 amino acids. CDR3 nucleotide sequence: TGTGCCAGCAGACAGGGGAATTTCTACGAGCAGTACTTC. It specifies CASRQGNFYEQYF.

This clone has only a few counts. The chain employs TRBV29-1 and TRBJ2-5, with D maybe TRBD1 (6 bases). TRBJ2-7 explains the end of the DNA better; the J call may be wrong. From germline, CDR1 is SQVTM and CDR2 ANQGSEA. CDR3 length: 12 amino acids. The CDR3 is CSVRTVGNEQYF. DNA of the CDR3: TGCAGCGTGAGGACAGTTGGCAACGAGCAGTACTTC.

This clone turned up a few times. The chain uses TRBV7-9 and TRBJ1-1; possible D gene TRBD1, 5 bases. The CDR3 loop spans 13 amino acids. The germline CDR1 and CDR2 sequences are SEHNR and FQNEAQ (reference sequence). Trimming pared 3 bases from V and 1 base from J, leaving 6 bases between. The CDR3 here is CASSFGGNTEAFF. As DNA, the CDR3 is TGTGCCAGCAGCTTCGGGGGGAACACTGAAGCTTTCTTT.

V is TRBV5-1 and J is TRBJ2-2, with 7 nucleotides matching TRBD1. From germline, CDR1 is SGHRS and CDR2 YFSETQ. This CDR3 spans 14 amino acids. V lost 2 bases, J lost 5 bases, and 3 bases stayed unmatched. The CDR3 loop reads CASSLDRATGELFF. The CDR3 DNA sequence: TGCGCCAGCAGCTTAGACAGGGCGACCGGGGAGCTGTTTTTT.

This clone occurred once. This chain connects TRBV15 to TRBJ1-6; D uncertain. V gave up 0 bases and J gave up 8 bases, with 8 bases separating them. The germline CDR1 and CDR2 sequences are LNHNV and YYDKDF (reference sequence). This CDR3 comprises 14 residues. The CDR3 sequence is CATSRDGLDSPLHF. As DNA, the CDR3 is TGTGCCACCAGCAGAGATGGTTTGGATTCACCCCTCCACTTT.

This clone was seen only a few times. The chain is built from TRBV9 and TRBJ2-1; unclear D gene. There are 15 residues in the CDR3. V was clipped by 0 bases and J by 7 bases, with 14 bases between them. CDR1 SGDLS and CDR2 YYNGEE come from the germline V gene. The CDR3 loop reads CASSVAAKAENEQFF. The CDR3 region has the DNA TGTGCCAGCAGCGTAGCGGCGAAGGCGGAAAATGAGCAGTTCTTC. The full variable domain, in which reference TRBV9 and TRBJ2-1 provide the parts outside the CDR3, is DSGVTQTPKHLITATGQRVTLRCSPRSGDLSVYWYQQSLDQGLQFLIQYYNGEERAKGNILERFSAQQFPDLHSELNLSSLELGDSALYFCASSVAAKAENEQFFGPGTRLTVL.

Many counts were recorded for this clone. The CDR3 DNA is TGCAGCGTTGATTTCGGAGATACGCAGTATTTT. As protein: CSVDFGDTQYF. The V gene is TRBV29-1, the J gene TRBJ2-3; D gene ambiguous. Trimming took off 3 bases at V and 5 bases at J, with 6 bases between the two ends. This CDR3 has 11 amino acids. The germline gives CDR1 SQVTM, CDR2 ANQGSEA.

The rearrangement joins TRBV6-5 to TRBJ2-1; 10 positions match TRBD2. Germline CDR1 MNHEY, CDR2 SVGAGI. The CDR3 extends over 16 amino acids. Trimming removed 0 bases from V and 10 bases from J; junction bases left unmatched: 9. CDR3 region: CASSYSFASGGWEQFF. The DNA of the CDR3 is TGTGCCAGCAGTTACTCATTTGCTAGCGGGGGATGGGAGCAGTTCTTC.

This clone has a handful of counts. V gene TRBV14 combines with J gene TRBJ1-2, with D uncertain. This CDR3 has 14 amino acids. Germline-derived CDR1 and CDR2 are SGHDN and FVKESK. V lost 0 bases, J lost 2 bases, and 7 bases lay in between. CDR3 sequence: CASSQERHNYGYTF. The CDR3 nucleotides are TGTGCCAGCAGCCAAGAAAGGCACAACTATGGCTACACCTTC.

In this sample, this clone turned up a few times. The CDR3 sequence: CASTSGGAGGETQYF. CDR3 DNA: TGTGCCAGCACCTCTGGAGGGGCGGGAGGAGAGACCCAGTACTTC. The chain carries TRBV7-9 and TRBJ2-5; 8 bases are a match to TRBD2. The CDR3 has 15 amino acids. The V gene's germline CDR1 is SEHNR and CDR2 FQNEAQ (reference sequence). Trimming cost V 7 bases and J 4 bases; bases outside gene matches: 11.

This clone came up many times. The chain carries TRBV9 and TRBJ2-7; a weak D match, TRBD2 (6 bases). The CDR3 spans 14 residues. V lost 3 bases and J lost 2, with 12 bases in between. Germline V gene data show CDR1 as SGDLS and CDR2 as YYNGEE. CDR3 sequence reads: CASSAGGITYEQYF. The CDR3 DNA is TGTGCCAGCAGCGCTGGCGGGATCACCTACGAGCAGTACTTC.

The rearrangement links TRBV7-9 to TRBJ1-1, with no clear D. Trimming removed 3 bases at V and 5 bases at J, with 4 bases between. The CDR3 is made up of 11 amino acids. Germline V CDR1 and CDR2: SEHNR, FQNEAQ (reference sequence). As DNA, the CDR3 is TGTGCCAGCAGCTTCCATACTGAAGCTTTCTTT. This codes for CASSFHTEAFF.

The chain links TRBV29-1 to TRBJ2-1; tentatively, D is TRBD1 (6 bases). Germline CDR1 reads SQVTM; CDR2 reads ANQGSEA. The CDR3 contains 13 residues. Trimming cost V 6 bases and J 0 bases, with 9 bases left between them. CDR3 nucleotides: TGCAGCGTCAGGGGTGTCTCCTACAATGAGCAGTTCTTC. Protein sequence: CSVRGVSYNEQFF.